The TCR beta chain described here comes from a study of blood T cell repertoires in COVID-19. TCRdb keeps only in-frame clones here, not all; method: immunoSEQ multiplex PCR. The data contain roughly 200,000 clones, 88% of them seen just once; the ten biggest clones take up around 1.5%. Germline V gives CDR1 LGHDT, CDR2 YNNKEL (reference sequence). Deletions cut 3 bases from V and 3 bases from J, with 3 bases between. The CDR3 is made up of 11 amino acids. Sequencing was carried out using peripheral blood. The chain recombines TRBV3-1 (or the pseudogene TRBV3-2) with TRBJ2-7; no firm D call. The sequence derives from a man aged 18-30 years with active or convalescent COVID-19. The CDR3 loop is CASSHNYEQYF. The CDR3 DNA sequence: TGTGCCAGCAGCCACAACTACGAGCAGTACTTC.